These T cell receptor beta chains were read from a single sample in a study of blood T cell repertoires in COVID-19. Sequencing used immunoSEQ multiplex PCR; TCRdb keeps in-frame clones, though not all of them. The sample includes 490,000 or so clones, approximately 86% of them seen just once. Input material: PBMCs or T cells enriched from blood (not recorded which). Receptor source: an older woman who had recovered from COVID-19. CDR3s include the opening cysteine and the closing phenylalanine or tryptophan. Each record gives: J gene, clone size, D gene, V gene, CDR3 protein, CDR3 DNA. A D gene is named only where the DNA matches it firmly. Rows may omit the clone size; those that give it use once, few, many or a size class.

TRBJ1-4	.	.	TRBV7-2	CASSSNRVGKLFF	TGTGCCAGCAGCTCGAACAGGGTCGGAAAACTGTTTTTT
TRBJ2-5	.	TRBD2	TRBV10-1	CATSEAPTSGQETQYF	TGCGCCACCTCGGAAGCCCCGACTAGCGGACAAGAGACCCAGTACTTC
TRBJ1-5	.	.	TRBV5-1	CASSWPNQPQHF	TGCGCCAGCAGCTGGCCCAATCAGCCCCAGCATTTT
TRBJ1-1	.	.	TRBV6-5	CASGGLGTEAFF	TGTGCCAGCGGAGGATTGGGCACTGAAGCTTTCTTT
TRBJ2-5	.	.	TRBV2	CASSEQAGPLRTQYF	TGTGCCAGCAGTGAACAAGCGGGCCCCCTCCGGACCCAGTACTTC
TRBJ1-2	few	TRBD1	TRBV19	CASSPGQGVYGYTF	TGTGCCAGTTCCCCGGGACAGGGTGTCTATGGCTACACCTTC
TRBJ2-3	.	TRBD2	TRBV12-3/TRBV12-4	CASSQRGTDTQYF	TGTGCCAGCAGTCAGCGGGGGACAGATACGCAGTATTTT
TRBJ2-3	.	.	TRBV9	CASCRGETGTSTDTQYF	TGTGCCAGCTGCCGCGGGGAGACAGGGACTAGCACAGATACGCAGTATTTT
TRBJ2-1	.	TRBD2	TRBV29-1	CSAAPTGGPSYNEQFF	TGCAGCGCAGCCCCGACGGGAGGTCCCTCCTACAATGAGCAGTTCTTC
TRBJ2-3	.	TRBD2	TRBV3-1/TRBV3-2	CASSPKQAGGQYF	TGTGCCAGCAGCCCAAAGCAGGCGGGGGGGCAGTATTTT
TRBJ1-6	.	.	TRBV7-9	CASSLNRESPLHF	TGTGCCAGCAGCCTCAACAGGGAATCACCCCTCCACTTT
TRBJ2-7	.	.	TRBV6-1	CASSELVGYERYEQYF	TGTGCCAGCAGTGAACTCGTCGGGTATGAGAGGTACGAGCAGTACTTC
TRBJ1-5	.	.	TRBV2	CASSVTPYSNQPQHF	TGTGCCAGCAGTGTTACACCGTATAGCAATCAGCCCCAGCATTTT
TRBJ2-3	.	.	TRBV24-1	CATSDSVDTQYF	TGTGCCACCAGTGATTCAGTGGATACGCAGTATTTT
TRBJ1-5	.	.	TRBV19	CASSIRFTVNQPQHF	TGTGCCAGTAGTATTCGCTTCACAGTAAATCAGCCCCAGCATTTT
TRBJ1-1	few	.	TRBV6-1	CASSEGGGGTEAFF	TGTGCCAGCAGTGAAGGGGGGGGCGGCACTGAAGCTTTCTTT
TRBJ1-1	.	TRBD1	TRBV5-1	CASSLRTGENTEAFF	TGCGCCAGCAGCTTGAGGACAGGGGAAAACACTGAAGCTTTCTTT
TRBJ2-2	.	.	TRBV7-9	CASSRVRFLGGLELFF	TGTGCCAGCAGCCGGGTTCGCTTTCTGGGGGGACTGGAGCTGTTTTTT
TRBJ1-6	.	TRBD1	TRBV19	CASTSRTGVDSPLHF	TGTGCCAGTACCTCACGGACAGGGGTGGATTCACCCCTCCACTTT
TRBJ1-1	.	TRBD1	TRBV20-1	CSASSSDRFVAFF	TGCAGTGCTAGTTCGTCGGACAGGTTTGTAGCTTTCTTT
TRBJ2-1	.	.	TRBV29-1	CSVIGEARMDEQFF	TGCAGCGTTATCGGCGAGGCTCGGATGGATGAGCAGTTCTTC
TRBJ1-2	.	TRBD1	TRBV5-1	CASSLGQGEDGYTF	TGCGCCAGCAGCTTAGGACAGGGGGAGGATGGCTACACCTTC
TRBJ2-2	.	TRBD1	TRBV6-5	CASSYRGTGGTGELFF	TGTGCCAGCAGTTACCGGGGGACAGGGGGCACCGGGGAGCTGTTTTTT
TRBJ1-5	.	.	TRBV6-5	CASSYSNRRGPQHF	TGTGCCAGCAGTTACTCGAACCGCCGCGGGCCCCAGCATTTT
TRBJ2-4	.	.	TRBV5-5	CASSLGFGNIQYF	TGTGCCAGCAGCTTGGGTTTCGGGAACATTCAGTACTTC
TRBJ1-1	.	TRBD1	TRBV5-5	CASSLRQTTGEAFF	TGTGCCAGCAGCTTGAGACAGACGACAGGGGAAGCTTTCTTT
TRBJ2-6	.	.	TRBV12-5	CASGSGSGANVLTF	TGTGCTAGTGGTTCGGGCTCTGGGGCCAACGTCCTGACTTTC
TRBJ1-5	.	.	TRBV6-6	CASPYEQPQHF	TGTGCCAGCCCATACGAGCAGCCCCAGCATTTT
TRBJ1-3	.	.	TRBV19	CASSIGGTLSGNTIYF	TGTGCCAGTAGTATCGGGGGAACCCTCTCTGGAAACACCATATATTTT
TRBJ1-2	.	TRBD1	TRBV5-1	CASSLTGDGTGGYTF	TGCGCCAGCAGCTTGACAGGGGATGGGACTGGTGGCTACACCTTC
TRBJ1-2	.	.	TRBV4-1	CASSQDWAGGANYGYTF	TGCGCCAGCAGCCAAGATTGGGCGGGGGGAGCTAACTATGGCTACACCTTC
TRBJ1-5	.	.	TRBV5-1	CASRQEGQGQPQHF	TGCGCCAGCAGACAGGAGGGGCAGGGTCAGCCCCAGCATTTT
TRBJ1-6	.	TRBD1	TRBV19	CASRGQGANLYNSPLHF	TGTGCCAGTAGGGGACAGGGGGCGAACCTTTATAATTCACCCCTCCACTTT
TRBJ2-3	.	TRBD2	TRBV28	CASCSGGPGDTQYF	TGTGCTTCTTGTAGCGGGGGGCCGGGGGATACGCAGTATTTT
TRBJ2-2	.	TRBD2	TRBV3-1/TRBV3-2	CASSQAGTSAGELFF	TGTGCCAGCAGCCAAGCAGGGACTAGCGCCGGGGAGCTGTTTTTT
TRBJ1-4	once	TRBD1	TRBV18	CASSPTGDEKLFF	TGTGCCAGCTCACCGACAGGGGATGAAAAACTGTTTTTT
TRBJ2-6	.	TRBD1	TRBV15	CATSPRGRGANVLTF	TGTGCCACCAGCCCCAGGGGGCGCGGGGCCAACGTCCTGACTTTC
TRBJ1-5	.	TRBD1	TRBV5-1	CASSLQGDQPQHF	TGCGCCAGCAGCTTACAGGGGGATCAGCCCCAGCATTTT
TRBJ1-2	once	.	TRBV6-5	CASSWDTGLYGYTF	TGTGCCAGCAGTTGGGACACCGGACTCTATGGCTACACCTTC
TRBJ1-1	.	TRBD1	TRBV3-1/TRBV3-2	CASSTEPGQTEAFF	TGTGCCAGCAGCACAGAGCCGGGACAGACTGAAGCTTTCTTT
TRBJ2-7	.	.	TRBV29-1	CSSSGGDSYEQYF	TGCAGCTCCAGTGGAGGAGACTCCTACGAGCAGTACTTC
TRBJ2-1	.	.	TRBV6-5	CASSYATGYNEQFF	TGTGCCAGCAGTTACGCCACAGGGTACAATGAGCAGTTCTTC
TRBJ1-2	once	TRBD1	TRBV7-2	CASSLAPTGGYGYTF	TGTGCCAGCAGCTTAGCGCCAACAGGGGGCTATGGCTACACCTTC
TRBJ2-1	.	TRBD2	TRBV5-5	CASRGLADIYSYNEQFF	TGTGCCAGCCGGGGACTAGCGGACATCTACTCCTACAATGAGCAGTTCTTC
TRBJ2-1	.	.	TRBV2	CASAQGSTYNEQFF	TGTGCCAGTGCACAGGGATCAACCTACAATGAGCAGTTCTTC